These T cell receptor beta chains were read from a single sample in a study of blood T cell repertoires in COVID-19. Sequencing was performed with immunoSEQ multiplex PCR; in TCRdb, only in-frame clones are kept and a portion is missing. The data contain 250,000 to 300,000 clones, 88% of them singletons. Sequences were obtained from peripheral blood. All receptors derive from a woman in her seventies with COVID-19, enrolled during active disease. Both conserved end residues are part of each CDR3. A D gene is named only where the DNA matches it firmly. A clone size is listed for some rows: how often the clone was seen (once, few, many), or a class if it is expanded.

>TRBD1|TRBV5-5|-|TRBJ2-3
CASSPGQVTDTQYF
TGTGCCAGCAGCCCGGGACAGGTTACAGATACGCAGTATTTT
>TRBD2|TRBV20-1|once|TRBJ2-5
CSASRLAGGETQYF
TGCAGTGCTAGTAGGCTCGCGGGAGGGGAGACCCAGTACTTC
>-|TRBV5-1|once|TRBJ2-5
CASSRGLGGGETQYF
TGCGCCAGCAGCCGGGGACTAGGGGGCGGTGAGACCCAGTACTTC
>TRBD1|TRBV29-1|-|TRBJ2-7
CSVGRQGGEQYF
TGCAGCGTTGGGCGACAGGGGGGCGAGCAGTACTTC
>-|TRBV9|once|TRBJ1-2
CASSVDLADYAYPYGYTF
TGTGCCAGCAGCGTAGACTTGGCCGACTATGCATACCCCTATGGCTACACCTTC
>-|TRBV27|-|TRBJ1-2
CASSPLLGDTNYGYTF
TGTGCCAGCAGTCCCCTCCTAGGGGATACTAACTATGGCTACACCTTC
>TRBD1|TRBV6-1|-|TRBJ1-5
CASSEVGQGGWQPQHF
TGTGCCAGCAGTGAAGTAGGTCAGGGGGGATGGCAGCCCCAGCATTTT
>-|TRBV4-2|few|TRBJ2-2
CASSSGHQGTGELFF
TGTGCCAGCAGCTCGGGACACCAAGGTACCGGGGAGCTGTTTTTT
>-|TRBV28|-|TRBJ1-4
CASRVQGGEKLFF
TGTGCCAGCAGGGTACAGGGTGGCGAAAAACTGTTTTTT
>TRBD1|TRBV27|-|TRBJ2-7
CASRPRGQGYEQYF
TGTGCCAGCAGACCGCGTGGACAGGGCTACGAGCAGTACTTC
>-|TRBV4-1|-|TRBJ1-2
CASSPETGPIRVGYTF
TGCGCCAGCAGCCCCGAGACAGGACCGATTCGGGTTGGCTACACCTTC
>-|TRBV9|-|TRBJ2-3
CASSEGIGSTDTQYF
TGTGCCAGCAGCGAGGGGATCGGGAGCACAGATACGCAGTATTTT
>-|TRBV9|few|TRBJ2-1
CASSPIRSLEQFF
TGTGCCAGCAGCCCTATTCGAAGCCTAGAGCAGTTCTTC
>TRBD2|TRBV7-9|-|TRBJ2-1
CASSLGREVYNEQFF
TGTGCCAGCAGCTTAGGCCGGGAGGTCTACAATGAGCAGTTCTTC
>TRBD2|TRBV9|-|TRBJ2-3
CASSVAGLAGGTQDTQYF
TGTGCCAGCAGCGTCGCAGGACTAGCGGGAGGGACGCAAGATACGCAGTATTTT
>TRBD1|TRBV6-5|-|TRBJ1-1
CASSYHGQGVAEAFF
TGTGCCAGCAGTTACCATGGACAGGGGGTTGCTGAAGCTTTCTTT
>TRBD2|TRBV13|-|TRBJ2-7
CASSPTSGRILEQYF
TGTGCCAGCAGCCCTACTAGCGGGAGAATCCTCGAGCAGTACTTC
>-|TRBV4-1|-|TRBJ1-3
CASSIPGNTIYF
TGCGCCAGCAGCATCCCGGGAAACACCATATATTTT
>-|TRBV20-1|-|TRBJ1-1
CSASLVLNTEAFF
TGCAGTGCTAGTCTAGTATTGAACACTGAAGCTTTCTTT
>TRBD2|TRBV6-5|once|TRBJ2-1
CASSYASGSSYNEQFF
TGTGCCAGCAGTTACGCGAGCGGGAGCTCCTACAATGAGCAGTTCTTC
>-|TRBV28|-|TRBJ1-5
CASSSTGYFQHF
TGTGCCAGCAGTTCGACAGGCTACTTCCAGCATTTT
>TRBD1|TRBV2|few|TRBJ1-3
CASISGTGGLGNTIYF
TGTGCCAGCATCTCCGGGACAGGAGGCCTCGGAAACACCATATATTTT
>TRBD1|TRBV5-1|-|TRBJ1-1
CASSLLDRTTEAFF
TGCGCCAGCAGCTTGCTGGACAGGACCACTGAAGCTTTCTTT
>TRBD1|TRBV7-3|-|TRBJ2-5
CASSRGQGETQYF
TGTGCCAGCAGCCGCGGACAGGGGGAGACCCAGTACTTC
>TRBD2|TRBV4-1|-|TRBJ2-7
CASSHGRENYEQYF
TGCGCCAGCAGCCATGGGCGGGAGAACTACGAGCAGTACTTC
>TRBD1|TRBV28|once|TRBJ1-2
CASRIQQGDGYGYTF
TGTGCCAGCAGGATTCAACAGGGGGATGGCTATGGCTACACCTTC
>-|TRBV3-1/TRBV3-2|-|TRBJ1-5
CASSPGQSYQPQHF
TGTGCCAGCAGCCCCGGACAGTCGTATCAGCCCCAGCATTTT
>TRBD1|TRBV18|-|TRBJ1-2
CASSSGRQGVHGYTF
TGTGCCAGCTCATCGGGTCGACAGGGGGTCCATGGCTACACCTTC
>-|TRBV2|-|TRBJ2-7
CASSTEGQNYEQYF
TGTGCCAGCAGCACGGAAGGACAGAACTACGAGCAGTACTTC
>-|TRBV29-1|-|TRBJ2-5
CSVENQETQYF
TGCAGCGTGGAGAACCAAGAGACCCAGTACTTC
>TRBD2|TRBV5-8|once|TRBJ2-1
CASSLERTSGYNEQFF
TGTGCCAGCAGCTTGGAAAGGACTAGCGGGTACAATGAGCAGTTCTTC
>TRBD1|TRBV16|-|TRBJ1-1
CASSQSRTGFAEAFF
TGTGCCAGCAGCCAATCTAGGACAGGGTTCGCTGAAGCTTTCTTT
>-|TRBV10-3|-|TRBJ2-1
CAISDPQGNEQFF
TGTGCCATCAGTGATCCACAGGGCAATGAGCAGTTCTTC
>TRBD2|TRBV4-1|-|TRBJ2-2
CASSQLVLAGPGELFF
TGCGCCAGCAGCCAACTCGTACTAGCGGGACCCGGGGAGCTGTTTTTT
>-|TRBV11-3|-|TRBJ1-3
CASSSSLTIYF
TGTGCCAGCAGCTCCTCTCTCACCATATATTTT
>TRBD2|TRBV11-2|-|TRBJ2-1
CASSYLAGGPNEQFF
TGTGCCAGCAGCTACTTAGCGGGAGGGCCCAATGAGCAGTTCTTC
>TRBD2|TRBV24-1|few|TRBJ2-2
CATSDEAGTSVTGELFF
TGTGCCACCAGTGATGAAGCCGGGACTAGCGTAACCGGGGAGCTGTTTTTT
>-|TRBV6-5|-|TRBJ1-5
CASAGANQPQHF
TGTGCCAGCGCAGGGGCAAATCAGCCCCAGCATTTT
>-|TRBV11-2|once|TRBJ2-7
CASSLQLLNEQYF
TGTGCCAGCAGCTTACAACTCCTAAACGAGCAGTACTTC
>TRBD2|TRBV10-3|-|TRBJ2-3
CAISGLAGVGTDTQYF
TGTGCCATCAGTGGACTAGCGGGAGTGGGGACAGATACGCAGTATTTT
>TRBD2|TRBV29-1|-|TRBJ2-7
CSSWASGGHEQYF
TGCAGCTCCTGGGCTAGCGGGGGACACGAGCAGTACTTC
>-|TRBV9|-|TRBJ2-3
CASSSRGADTQYF
TGTGCCAGCAGCTCCAGGGGCGCCGATACGCAGTATTTT
>-|TRBV21-1|-|TRBJ1-1
CASSKQGTGWLSTEAFF
TGTGCCAGCAGCAAACAAGGGACAGGGTGGTTGAGCACTGAAGCTTTCTTT
>TRBD1|TRBV5-1|once|TRBJ1-6
CASSLVTGTGYPPLHF
TGCGCCAGCAGCTTGGTGACCGGGACAGGGTATCCACCCCTCCACTTT